This is a list of T cell receptor beta chains from one sample in a study of T cell responses to AZD1222 COVID-19 vaccine. Sequencing used immunoSEQ multiplex PCR; TCRdb keeps in-frame clones, though not all of them. The table lists more than 140,000 clones, 80% to 95% of them singletons. Sequenced material: peripheral blood, taken on day 0 of MenACWY control vaccination. These receptors originate from an adult in good health. Each CDR3 is given with its conserved first and last residue. Each record gives: CDR3 DNA, CDR3 protein, J gene, CDR3 length, V gene, D gene, clone size. D genes are given only for firm matches. Rows may omit the clone size; those that give it use once, few, many or a size class.

CDR3nt: TGTGCCAGCAAATTGACAGCAACTAATGAAAAACTGTTTTTT; CDR3aa: CASKLTATNEKLFF; j_gene: TRBJ1-4; len: 14; v_gene: TRBV5-6; d_gene: -; abundance: -
CDR3nt: TGTGCCAGCAGCTTAGTTTTCGCAGGGGATCACGAGCAGTACTTC; CDR3aa: CASSLVFAGDHEQYF; j_gene: TRBJ2-7; len: 15; v_gene: TRBV11-2; d_gene: -; abundance: -
CDR3nt: TGTGCCAGCAGCGTTACTACGGTCTGGGATACTAACTATGGCTACACCTTC; CDR3aa: CASSVTTVWDTNYGYTF; j_gene: TRBJ1-2; len: 17; v_gene: TRBV9; d_gene: -; abundance: -
CDR3nt: TGTGCCTGGAGTCGGACTAGCGGGAGTCTGGGTACGCAGTATTTT; CDR3aa: CAWSRTSGSLGTQYF; j_gene: TRBJ2-3; len: 15; v_gene: TRBV30; d_gene: TRBD2; abundance: -
CDR3nt: TGTGCCAGCAGTTTACAGGGGAGCGATCAGCCCCAGCATTTT; CDR3aa: CASSLQGSDQPQHF; j_gene: TRBJ1-5; len: 14; v_gene: TRBV27; d_gene: -; abundance: -
CDR3nt: TGTGCCATCCGGGAACACGGTACGAACACTGAAGCTTTCTTT; CDR3aa: CAIREHGTNTEAFF; j_gene: TRBJ1-1; len: 14; v_gene: TRBV6-6; d_gene: -; abundance: -
CDR3nt: TGCGCCAGCAGCCGGTATAGCGGGACAAAAGCTGAAGCTTTCTTT; CDR3aa: CASSRYSGTKAEAFF; j_gene: TRBJ1-1; len: 15; v_gene: TRBV4-3; d_gene: -; abundance: once
CDR3nt: TGTGCCAGTAGTTTGGACAGACAGGGAAGGCCGCCCCAGCATTTT; CDR3aa: CASSLDRQGRPPQHF; j_gene: TRBJ1-5; len: 15; v_gene: TRBV19; d_gene: TRBD1; abundance: -
CDR3nt: TGTGCCAGCTCCGAGGAACTGAACACTGAAGCTTTCTTT; CDR3aa: CASSEELNTEAFF; j_gene: TRBJ1-1; len: 13; v_gene: TRBV2; d_gene: -; abundance: -
CDR3nt: TGTGCCAGCAGCGCCACAGGGGGGAGGACTGAAGCTTTCTTT; CDR3aa: CASSATGGRTEAFF; j_gene: TRBJ1-1; len: 14; v_gene: TRBV9; d_gene: TRBD1; abundance: -
CDR3nt: TGTGCCAGTAAGATCGGATATGGCTACACCTTC; CDR3aa: CASKIGYGYTF; j_gene: TRBJ1-2; len: 11; v_gene: TRBV19; d_gene: -; abundance: -
CDR3nt: TGCGCCAGCAGCCAAGATGGGAGATTTCAACAGCCCCAGCATTTT; CDR3aa: CASSQDGRFQQPQHF; j_gene: TRBJ1-5; len: 15; v_gene: TRBV4-1; d_gene: -; abundance: -
CDR3nt: TGCAGCGTTAACCGAGAAATGAACACTGAAGCTTTCTTT; CDR3aa: CSVNREMNTEAFF; j_gene: TRBJ1-1; len: 13; v_gene: TRBV29-1; d_gene: -; abundance: -
CDR3nt: TGTGCCAGCAGCTTTCAATCACAGGGAAGCTATGGCTACACCTTC; CDR3aa: CASSFQSQGSYGYTF; j_gene: TRBJ1-2; len: 15; v_gene: TRBV7-2; d_gene: -; abundance: -
CDR3nt: TGCGCCAGCACCCTGACCCGTCCCACTAATGAAAAACTGTTTTTT; CDR3aa: CASTLTRPTNEKLFF; j_gene: TRBJ1-4; len: 15; v_gene: TRBV23-1; d_gene: -; abundance: -
CDR3nt: TGTGCCAGCAGCCAAGAAGGGGTGACTAGCGGGGCATTTATTAGCTCCTACGAGCAGTACTTC; CDR3aa: CASSQEGVTSGAFISSYEQYF; j_gene: TRBJ2-7; len: 21; v_gene: TRBV3-1/TRBV3-2; d_gene: TRBD2; abundance: -
CDR3nt: TGTGCCAGCTCACCGGGCCCGGGGGATGAAGCTTTCTTT; CDR3aa: CASSPGPGDEAFF; j_gene: TRBJ1-1; len: 13; v_gene: TRBV7-3; d_gene: -; abundance: -
CDR3nt: TGTGCCATCAGCCGCAGGGACGAGCAGTACTTC; CDR3aa: CAISRRDEQYF; j_gene: TRBJ2-7; len: 11; v_gene: TRBV10-3; d_gene: -; abundance: -
CDR3nt: TGTGCCAGCAGTAGGGGGACTGAATATGGCTACACCTTC; CDR3aa: CASSRGTEYGYTF; j_gene: TRBJ1-2; len: 13; v_gene: TRBV27; d_gene: -; abundance: -
CDR3nt: TGTGCCAGCGCCTGGAAGGGACAGGGGAACACTGAAGCTTTCTTT; CDR3aa: CASAWKGQGNTEAFF; j_gene: TRBJ1-1; len: 15; v_gene: TRBV18; d_gene: TRBD1; abundance: -
CDR3nt: TGTGTTCCTTACAATGAGCAGTTCTTC; CDR3aa: CVPYNEQFF; j_gene: TRBJ2-1; len: 9; v_gene: TRBV10-3; d_gene: -; abundance: -
CDR3nt: TGTGCCAGCAGTATAGACCAACGCTCCTACAATGAGCAGTTCTTC; CDR3aa: CASSIDQRSYNEQFF; j_gene: TRBJ2-1; len: 15; v_gene: TRBV6-6; d_gene: -; abundance: -
CDR3nt: TGTGCCACCGCGGACGGAAACTATGGCTACACCTTC; CDR3aa: CATADGNYGYTF; j_gene: TRBJ1-2; len: 12; v_gene: TRBV19; d_gene: -; abundance: -
CDR3nt: TGCGCCAGCAGCCTGACAGGGATAGAACAGCCCCAGCATTTT; CDR3aa: CASSLTGIEQPQHF; j_gene: TRBJ1-5; len: 14; v_gene: TRBV5-1; d_gene: TRBD1; abundance: -
CDR3nt: TGTGCCAGCAGTTTAAGGGGGAAAGAGACCCAGTACTTC; CDR3aa: CASSLRGKETQYF; j_gene: TRBJ2-5; len: 13; v_gene: TRBV28; d_gene: -; abundance: few
CDR3nt: TGCAGCGTTCTCGGGACAGGATGGTACGAGCAGTACTTC; CDR3aa: CSVLGTGWYEQYF; j_gene: TRBJ2-7; len: 13; v_gene: TRBV29-1; d_gene: TRBD1; abundance: -
CDR3nt: TGTGCCAGCAGCTTAGTGGGAGAGACCCAGTACTTC; CDR3aa: CASSLVGETQYF; j_gene: TRBJ2-5; len: 12; v_gene: TRBV7-9; d_gene: -; abundance: -
CDR3nt: TGTGCCAGCTTACGCGGAAATTGCTATTGTTGGCTTCCTGACACTGAAGCTTTCTTT; CDR3aa: CASLRGNCYCWLPDTEAFF; j_gene: TRBJ1-1; len: 19; v_gene: TRBV21-1; d_gene: -; abundance: -
CDR3nt: TGTGTCAGAAGCTTAGTTGTTGGGCAGGATCAGAATATGAACACTGAAGCTTTCTTT; CDR3aa: CVRSLVVGQDQNMNTEAFF; j_gene: TRBJ1-1; len: 19; v_gene: TRBV7-5; d_gene: -; abundance: -
CDR3nt: TGTGCCAGCAGCCGGGTGACAGCTAGCGTTCGGGAGCAGTACTTC; CDR3aa: CASSRVTASVREQYF; j_gene: TRBJ2-7; len: 15; v_gene: TRBV4-2; d_gene: -; abundance: -
CDR3nt: TGTGCCAGCAGTGACTCGGGACAGGAAAACACCGGGGAGCTGTTTTTT; CDR3aa: CASSDSGQENTGELFF; j_gene: TRBJ2-2; len: 16; v_gene: TRBV6-4; d_gene: TRBD1; abundance: -
CDR3nt: TGTGCCAGTAGGGGGGGGAGACAGCTCCCCTATGATGGCTACACCTTC; CDR3aa: CASRGGRQLPYDGYTF; j_gene: TRBJ1-2; len: 16; v_gene: TRBV19; d_gene: -; abundance: -
CDR3nt: TGCGCCAGCAGCCAATCACGGTACTCACCCCTCCACTTT; CDR3aa: CASSQSRYSPLHF; j_gene: TRBJ1-6; len: 13; v_gene: TRBV4-1; d_gene: -; abundance: -
CDR3nt: TGTGCCAGCAGCTCCCGCGTCACTGGAGCGGGGCCCTCCTACGAGCAGTACTTC; CDR3aa: CASSSRVTGAGPSYEQYF; j_gene: TRBJ2-7; len: 18; v_gene: TRBV7-2; d_gene: TRBD2; abundance: -
CDR3nt: TGTGCCAGCAGTGTCGACAGGAGAGAAGCTTTCTTT; CDR3aa: CASSVDRREAFF; j_gene: TRBJ1-1; len: 12; v_gene: TRBV12-3/TRBV12-4; d_gene: -; abundance: -
CDR3nt: TGTGCCAGCAGCTTAGATCGGGGGGGCATTCAGTACTTC; CDR3aa: CASSLDRGGIQYF; j_gene: TRBJ2-4; len: 13; v_gene: TRBV7-2; d_gene: TRBD2; abundance: few
CDR3nt: TGTGCCAGTAGTATGAACAGAGAGTTAAGGGGCGAAAAACTGTTTTTT; CDR3aa: CASSMNRELRGEKLFF; j_gene: TRBJ1-4; len: 16; v_gene: TRBV19; d_gene: -; abundance: -
CDR3nt: TGTGCCAGCAGCTCAGGTGAGGGCAGGTCCGGTCCCTACGAGCAGTACTTC; CDR3aa: CASSSGEGRSGPYEQYF; j_gene: TRBJ2-7; len: 17; v_gene: TRBV7-9; d_gene: -; abundance: -
CDR3nt: TGTGCCAGCTCTACAGGGGGCCCTTCACCCCTCCACTTT; CDR3aa: CASSTGGPSPLHF; j_gene: TRBJ1-6; len: 13; v_gene: TRBV12-3/TRBV12-4; d_gene: TRBD1; abundance: -
CDR3nt: TGTGCCAGCAGTCCGGGACAGTCGAGCTCCTATAATTCACCCCTCCACTTT; CDR3aa: CASSPGQSSSYNSPLHF; j_gene: TRBJ1-6; len: 17; v_gene: TRBV5-4; d_gene: TRBD1; abundance: -
CDR3nt: TGTGCCAGCAGCCAGGGACTAGTCCCAGATACGCAGTATTTT; CDR3aa: CASSQGLVPDTQYF; j_gene: TRBJ2-3; len: 14; v_gene: TRBV7-2; d_gene: TRBD2; abundance: few
CDR3nt: TGTGCCAGCAGCGAACAGGGAGTCAATCAGCCCCAGCATTTT; CDR3aa: CASSEQGVNQPQHF; j_gene: TRBJ1-5; len: 14; v_gene: TRBV2; d_gene: -; abundance: -